The 11 T cell receptor beta chains in this list originate from one sample, sequenced in a study of beta chain features in type 1 diabetes. The entirety of the isolated RNA underwent reverse transcription, so expressed TCRB transcripts were sequenced. Some clones are missing from TCRdb's copy, which holds only in-frame ones; the method was immunoSEQ multiplex PCR. The table shows about 900,000 clones, with 17% occurring only once. Sequenced input: naive CD4+ T cells from blood. Receptors originate from a woman younger than 35 in good health.

The V call is TRBV18, the J call TRBJ2-1; D is ambiguous. The length of the CDR3 is 13 residues. In germline, CDR1 is KGHSH, CDR2 LQKENI. V was shortened by 0 bases and J by 7 bases, with 7 bases between the two germline ends. CDR3 in amino acids: CASSPPNQNEQFF. The DNA for the CDR3 is TGTGCCAGCTCACCACCGAATCAAAATGAGCAGTTCTTC.

The genes are TRBV6-6 and TRBJ1-3; D not resolved. The CDR3 sequence is 13 residues long. V was clipped by 9 bases and J by 0 bases, with 9 bases between them. Germline values: CDR1 MNHNY, CDR2 SVGAGI (reference sequence). The CDR3 nucleotides read TGTGCCAGTAGCAAGGGCTCTGGAAACACCATATATTTT. Translating it yields CASSKGSGNTIYF.

This clone showed up just a few times. The chain is built from TRBV6-5 and TRBJ2-4, with D tentatively TRBD1 (6 bases). The CDR3 extends over 15 amino acids. V lost 8 bases and J lost 6, with 20 bases in between. CDR1 and CDR2 (germline): MNHEY, SVGAGI. This CDR3 reads CASSATPRGGNIQYF. The CDR3 bases are TGTGCCAGCTCCGCAACCCCCCGAGGGGGAAACATTCAGTACTTC.

The chain is built from TRBV30 and TRBJ2-1; D might be TRBD2 (5 bases). The CDR3 is made up of 15 amino acids. V shed 1 base and J shed 11 bases, with 21 bases lying between them. CDR1 and CDR2 from the germline V gene are GTSNPN and SVGIG (reference sequence). This chain's CDR3 is CAWSAGGLAPRKQFF. The CDR3 DNA is TGTGCCTGGAGTGCCGGAGGATTGGCGCCGAGAAAGCAGTTCTTC. The variable domain in full, completed from reference TRBV30 and TRBJ2-1, reads SQTIHQWPATLVQPVGSPLSLECTVEGTSNPNLYWYRQAAGRGLQLLFYSVGIGQISSEVPQNLSASRPQDRQFILSSKKLLLSDSGFYLCAWSAGGLAPRKQFFGPGTRLTVL.

The CDR3, as DNA: TGCGCCAGCAGCCCCACTAGCGGGCCCTACGAGCAGTACTTC. This encodes CASSPTSGPYEQYF. The chain links TRBV4-3 to TRBJ2-7; 9 positions agree with TRBD2. The junction had 3 bases not matched to a gene; V was cut back by 4 bases and J by 2 bases. The CDR3 loop spans 14 amino acids. Germline values: CDR1 LGHNA, CDR2 YSLEER.

This clone was seen a few times. This chain joins TRBV7-2 and TRBJ2-5; D might be TRBD1 (5 bases). There are 12 residues in the CDR3. The germline V gene encodes CDR1 SGHTA and CDR2 FQGNSA. Trimming took 6 bases from V and 0 from J, leaving 5 bases between them. CDR3 region: CASRTDQETQYF. The CDR3 DNA sequence: TGTGCCAGCAGGACAGACCAAGAGACCCAGTACTTC.

The chain recombines TRBV28 with TRBJ1-2; D remains ambiguous. The germline gives CDR1 MDHEN, CDR2 SYDVKM. The V end was cut by 5 bases, the J end by 4 bases, with 8 bases between. CDR3 length: 12 amino acids. In DNA form, the CDR3 reads TGTGCCAGCAGTACAACAGCCTATGGCTACACCTTC. This codes for CASSTTAYGYTF.

This rearrangement joins TRBV5-4 to TRBJ1-2; TRBD1 is a possible D gene (6 bases). V was cut by 4 bases and J by 0 bases, with 16 bases left in between. Germline CDR1 and CDR2: SGHNT and YYREEE (reference sequence). There are 16 residues in the CDR3. The CDR3 loop reads CASSISDRKTNYGYTF. The CDR3 DNA reads TGTGCCAGCAGCATATCGGACAGAAAGACTAACTATGGCTACACCTTC. The complete variable domain, with remaining parts taken from reference TRBV5-4 and TRBJ1-2, reads ETGVTQSPTHLIKTRGQQVTLRCSSQSGHNTVSWYQQALGQGPQFIFQYYREEENGRGNFPPRFSGLQFPNYSSELNVNALELDDSALYLCASSISDRKTNYGYTFGSGTRLTVV.

The genes are TRBV20-1 and TRBJ2-7, with D tentatively TRBD1 (5 bases). Germline values: CDR1 DFQATT, CDR2 SNEGSKA (reference sequence). The CDR3 loop spans 10 amino acids. Trimming left V 5 bases short and J 5 bases short, with 7 bases between. The CDR3 sequence is CSAGHHEQYF. As DNA, the CDR3 is TGCAGTGCTGGACACCACGAGCAGTACTTC.

The V call is TRBV6-5, the J call TRBJ1-3, with D maybe TRBD2 (6 bases). The DNA end lines up better with TRBJ2-2; the J call may be wrong. Germline lookup yields CDR1 MNHEY and CDR2 SVGAGI. The CDR3 has 14 amino acids. CDR3 sequence reads: CASKTGVRTGELFF. In nucleotides, the CDR3 is TGTGCCAGCAAGACGGGAGTCAGGACCGGGGAGCTGTTTTTT.

The chain uses TRBV21-1 and TRBJ1-1; the D call of TRBD1 is as the table states it, not checked on the DNA. TRBV21-1 is a documented pseudogene. The length of the CDR3 is 13 residues. The CDR3 DNA reads TGTGCCAGCAGCAAAGTGGGGGCAGGCCTAGCTTTCTTT. This gives the protein CASSKVGAGLAFF.